The table lists the clone carrying this T cell receptor (beta chain) with many counts. V shed 6 bases and J shed 4 bases, with 15 bases lying between them. In germline, CDR1 is SQVTM, CDR2 ANQGSEA. CDR3 length equals 13 residues. The data were taken from a study of regulatory T cells in long-lasting Graves disease. Study in general: Antithyroid drug exposure in newly diagnosed Graves' patients had lasted under 3 months.

This sample's time point: newly diagnosed GD, antithyroid drugs for less than 3 months. PBMC RNA served as the TCR library source. Researchers made TCR beta libraries by using iRepertoire HTBI primers and running Arm-PCR on CDR3 regions. TCRdb re-analysed the multiplex PCR reads in MiXCR, keeping a single row per CDR3 protein. The table includes about 240,000 distinct CDR3 sequences, around 20% detected once. The source was peripheral blood mononuclear cells (PBMCs), collected at new diagnosis, from a patient treated with antithyroid drugs. V usage is TRBV29-1 and J usage is TRBJ2-5; a weak D match, TRBD1 (6 bases). The TCR sequence derives from a female donor with Graves disease. In DNA, the CDR3 is TGCAGCGTGACACAGGGAGTTGGAGAGACCCAGTACTTC. It is translated as CSVTQGVGETQYF.